The 22 T cell receptor beta chains presented below share a single source sample, sequenced in a study of blood T cell repertoires in COVID-19. Assay: immunoSEQ multiplex PCR; the TCRdb copy retains only in-frame clones and omits some. The sample has 130,000 to 150,000 clones, roughly 90% seen once. The source material was peripheral blood. All receptors come from a human donor in a cohort sampled during active COVID-19.

Here the CDR3 DNA reads TGTGCCAGCAGCGTAGAAGCGGCGGGGGGGTCCTACAATGAGCAGTTCTTC. Translated: CASSVEAAGGSYNEQFF. The chain employs TRBV9 and TRBJ2-1, with 9 bases identical to TRBD2. Germline CDR1 and CDR2: SGDLS and YYNGEE. The CDR3 consists of 17 residues. V was pared by 0 bases and J by 1 base, with 5 bases of the junction left unmatched.

The chain carries TRBV24-1 and TRBJ2-1, with 8 bases matching TRBD1. The V segment lost 0 bases and the J segment 4 bases; nucleotides outside the gene matches: 4. Germline V gene lookup returns CDR1 KGHDR and CDR2 SFDVKD. The CDR3 has 16 amino acids. The chain's CDR3 is CATSDLRQGAYNEQFF. In DNA, the CDR3 is TGTGCCACCAGTGATTTGCGGCAGGGGGCATACAATGAGCAGTTCTTC.

This chain joins TRBV6-1 and TRBJ2-7; possibly TRBD2 for D (5 bases). V dropped 3 bases and J dropped 3 bases, with 12 bases sitting between them. This CDR3 contains 14 residues. Germline V gene lookup returns CDR1 MNHNS and CDR2 SASEGT. CDR3 sequence (DNA): TGTGCCAGCAGTGACGGGAAAGGAGACTACGAGCAGTACTTC. It codes for CASSDGKGDYEQYF.

In the case of this clone: Distinct nucleotide sequences in the sample also encode this CDR3. This chain links TRBV30 with TRBJ1-5, with D unclear. This CDR3 spans 13 amino acids. The V gene lost 0 bases and the J gene lost 4 bases, with 7 bases spanning the gap. Germline V gene data show CDR1 as GTSNPN and CDR2 as SVGIG (reference sequence). In nucleotides, the CDR3 is TGTGCCTGGAGTGTTATCGGGAATCAGCCCCAGCATTTT. It specifies CAWSVIGNQPQHF.

This chain joins TRBV6-1 and TRBJ2-1; 14 bases agree with TRBD2. This CDR3 region has 18 residues. Per germline, CDR1 MNHNS and CDR2 SASEGT. The V and J ends lost 0 bases and 7 bases, in that order; junction bases with no gene match: 8. CDR3 residues: CASSEARLAGGPKNEQFF. DNA of the CDR3: TGTGCCAGCAGTGAAGCGCGACTAGCGGGAGGGCCGAAGAATGAGCAGTTCTTC.

The chain is built from TRBV5-1 and TRBJ1-1; D is possibly TRBD1 (5 bases). V was shortened by 4 bases and J by 11 bases, with 18 bases between the two germline ends. CDR1 and CDR2 from the germline V gene are SGHRS and YFSETQ. This CDR3 contains 13 residues. The CDR3: CASSPGGYPGAFF. DNA for the CDR3: TGCGCCAGCAGCCCTGGGGGGTACCCTGGGGCTTTCTTT.

The CDR3 region is CASSWRLAGLAGELFF. CDR3 bases: TGTGCCAGCAGTTGGCGACTAGCGGGACTAGCCGGGGAGCTGTTTTTT. The V gene is TRBV6-2 or TRBV6-3, the J gene TRBJ2-2; TRBD2 matches at 11 bases. CDR3 length: 16 residues. CDR1 and CDR2 from the germline V gene are MNHEY and SVGEGT. V lost 4 bases to trimming and J lost 6 bases; unmatched junction nucleotides: 7.

The chain recombines TRBV19 with TRBJ2-1; 7 bases align to TRBD2. Per germline, CDR1 LNHDA and CDR2 SQIVND (reference sequence). The CDR3 totals 13 residues. V was pared by 5 bases and J by 4 bases, with 2 bases of the junction left unmatched. CDR3 protein: CASSRLAYNEQFF. The CDR3 DNA sequence: TGTGCCAGTAGTCGACTAGCTTACAATGAGCAGTTCTTC.

This rearrangement joins TRBV5-6 to TRBJ2-3; the D gene is possibly TRBD1 (6 bases). Germline V CDR1 and CDR2: SGHDT, YYEEEE. The V gene lost 2 bases and the J gene lost 1 base, with 14 bases spanning the gap. CDR3 length: 16 residues. This chain's CDR3 is CASSFAVAGGTDTQYF. The CDR3 DNA reads TGTGCCAGCAGCTTTGCTGTCGCAGGGGGCACAGATACGCAGTATTTT.

The V gene is TRBV6-5, the J gene TRBJ2-7; a possible D gene is TRBD2 (7 bases). This CDR3 has 14 amino acids. The V gene lost 1 base and the J gene lost 6 bases, with 13 bases spanning the gap. CDR1 MNHEY and CDR2 SVGAGI come from the germline V gene. For the CDR3, the DNA is TGTGCCAGCAGTTACTTCGGGGGGCAGGGCGAGCAGTACTTC. Its protein product is CASSYFGGQGEQYF.

This sequence joins TRBV5-6 and TRBJ2-4; weak D call: TRBD1 (6 bases). CDR1 is SGHDT and CDR2 is YYEEEE in the germline V gene. This CDR3 is 17 amino acids long. V was trimmed by 4 bases and J by 2 bases, leaving 19 bases between them. In nucleotides, the CDR3 is TGTGCCAGCAGCAACCCAGGCCCTCAGGGGCCCAAAAACATTCAGTACTTC. Protein sequence: CASSNPGPQGPKNIQYF.

The chain recombines TRBV5-6 with TRBJ2-2; D is unclear. Germline CDR1 is SGHDT and CDR2 is YYEEEE. The CDR3 runs to 14 residues. Trimming cost V 0 bases and J 6 bases, with 9 bases left between them. The CDR3 DNA follows: TGTGCCAGCAGCTTGGAACGGGTTTCCGGGGAGCTGTTTTTT. This translates into CASSLERVSGELFF.

This chain connects TRBV5-1 to TRBJ2-2, with D maybe TRBD2 (7 bases). Germline CDR1 SGHRS, CDR2 YFSETQ. This CDR3 has 15 amino acids. The V end was cut by 0 bases, the J end by 6 bases, with 12 bases between. The CDR3 DNA follows: TGCGCCAGCAGCTTGGCGGGGGGCTGGTCCGGGGAGCTGTTTTTT. This sequence encodes CASSLAGGWSGELFF.

The chain carries TRBV4-1 and TRBJ2-5; maybe TRBD1 (6 bases). The V end was cut by 1 base, the J end by 2 bases, with 8 bases between. The germline gives CDR1 MGHRA, CDR2 YSYEKL. The CDR3 loop spans 14 amino acids. The CDR3 coding sequence is TGCGCCAGCAGCCAAGGGACAGTACAAGAGACCCAGTACTTC. Its translation is CASSQGTVQETQYF.

This clone appeared once. The chain joins TRBV2 to TRBJ2-3; possibly TRBD2 for D (6 bases). The CDR3 totals 15 residues. Looked up from germline, CDR1 is SNHLY and CDR2 is FYNNEI. The V and J ends lost 0 bases and 8 bases respectively, with 15 bases between them. The CDR3 nucleotides read TGTGCCAGCAGTGAAGCGCAAGGAGGGTGGGGTACGCAGTATTTT. As protein: CASSEAQGGWGTQYF.

The CDR3 sequence: CASSQLGGYNEQFF. Written as DNA, the CDR3 is TGTGCCAGCAGCCAATTGGGGGGGTACAATGAGCAGTTCTTC. This chain joins TRBV7-8 and TRBJ2-1; TRBD2 agrees at 7 bases. V lost 5 bases and J lost 4; bases outside the gene matches: 5. The CDR3 has 14 residues. The germline gives CDR1 SGHVS, CDR2 FQNEAQ.

V and J are TRBV3-1 (or the pseudogene TRBV3-2) and TRBJ1-2; D is unclear. V dropped 4 bases and J dropped 4 bases, with 13 bases sitting between them. The CDR3 is 14 amino acids. Germline-derived CDR1 and CDR2 are LGHDT and YNNKEL (reference sequence). The CDR3 region is CASSPLFEGYGYTF. The CDR3 coding sequence is TGTGCCAGCAGCCCACTTTTTGAGGGCTATGGCTACACCTTC.

This chain uses TRBV9 with TRBJ2-3; TRBD2 aligns across 10 bases. Germline trimming cut 0 bases from V and 8 bases from J; bases unmatched to any gene: 9. The CDR3 loop spans 16 amino acids. CDR1 is SGDLS and CDR2 is YYNGEE in the germline V gene. The CDR3 spells CASSVEERGGFSTQYF. The CDR3 DNA follows: TGTGCCAGCAGCGTAGAAGAGCGGGGGGGCTTTAGTACGCAGTATTTT.

The chain is built from TRBV7-9 and TRBJ2-5; no clear D gene. V lost 5 bases to trimming and J lost 3 bases, with 13 bases between them. The CDR3 is 14 residues long. Germline V gene data show CDR1 as SEHNR and CDR2 as FQNEAQ (reference sequence). In nucleotides, the CDR3 is TGTGCCAGCAGCCCCCTGGCAGTCGAAGAGACCCAGTACTTC. Translated, it gives CASSPLAVEETQYF.

This clone was detected a few times. This chain joins TRBV29-1 and TRBJ2-7; D perhaps matches TRBD1 (6 bases). Germline loops: CDR1 SQVTM, CDR2 ANQGSEA. The CDR3 has 14 residues. V lost 4 bases and J lost 3, with 16 bases in between. CDR3 DNA: TGCAGCGTTGTGAATCAGGGGACCCTCTACGAGCAGTACTTC. Translating gives CSVVNQGTLYEQYF.

This sequence joins TRBV19 and TRBJ1-5, with 10 bases fitting TRBD1. CDR3 length: 18 amino acids. J lost 0 bases, V lost 6 bases, and 11 bases had no gene match. Germline V CDR1 and CDR2: LNHDA, SQIVND (reference sequence). The CDR3 nucleotides are TGTGCCAGTAGGGATGGGGGACAGGGGATTTTTAGCAATCAGCCCCAGCATTTT. Translating it yields CASRDGGQGIFSNQPQHF.

This chain links TRBV10-3 with TRBJ1-2; 7 bases line up with TRBD1. Unmatched junction bases numbered 2, after V lost 6 bases and J lost 1 base. Germline loops: CDR1 ENHRY, CDR2 SYGVKD. The CDR3 sequence is 13 residues long. The CDR3 region is CAIRGDSNYGYTF. CDR3 DNA sequence: TGTGCCATCAGAGGGGACAGTAACTATGGCTACACCTTC.